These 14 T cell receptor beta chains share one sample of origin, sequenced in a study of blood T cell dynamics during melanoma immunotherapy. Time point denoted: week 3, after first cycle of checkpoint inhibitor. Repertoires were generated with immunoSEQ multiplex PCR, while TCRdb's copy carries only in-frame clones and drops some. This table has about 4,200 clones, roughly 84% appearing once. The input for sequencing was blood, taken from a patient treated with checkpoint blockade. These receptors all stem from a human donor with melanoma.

CDR3 loop: CASSPGGGGSETQYF. Written as DNA, the CDR3 is TGTGCCAGCAGCCCCGGGGGGGGTGGTTCAGAGACCCAGTACTTC. The chain links TRBV6-5 to TRBJ2-5, with 8 positions matching TRBD2. The CDR3 is 15 residues long. Germline V gene lookup returns CDR1 MNHEY and CDR2 SVGAGI. V trimming: 6 bases; J trimming: 4 bases; junction bases outside the gene matches: 10.

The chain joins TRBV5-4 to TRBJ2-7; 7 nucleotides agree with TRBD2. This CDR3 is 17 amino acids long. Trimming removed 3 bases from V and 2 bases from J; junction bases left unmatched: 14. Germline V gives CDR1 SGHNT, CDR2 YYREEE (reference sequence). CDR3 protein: CASSSITGTNIPYEQYF. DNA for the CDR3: TGTGCCAGCAGCTCCATAACCGGGACTAATATCCCCTACGAGCAGTACTTC.

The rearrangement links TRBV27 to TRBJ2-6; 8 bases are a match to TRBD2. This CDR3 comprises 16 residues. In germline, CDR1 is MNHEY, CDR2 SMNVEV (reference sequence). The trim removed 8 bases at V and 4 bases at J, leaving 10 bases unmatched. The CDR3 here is CASLSPGGPGANVLTF. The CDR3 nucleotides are TGTGCCAGCCTCTCTCCGGGGGGGCCCGGGGCCAACGTCCTGACTTTC.

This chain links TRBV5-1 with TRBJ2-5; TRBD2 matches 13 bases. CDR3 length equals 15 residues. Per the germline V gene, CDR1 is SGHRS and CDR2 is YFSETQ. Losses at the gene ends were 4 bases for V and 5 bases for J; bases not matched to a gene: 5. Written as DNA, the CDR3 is TGCGCCAGCAGCCCGGGGACTAGCGGGGCGGAGACCCAGTACTTC. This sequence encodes CASSPGTSGAETQYF. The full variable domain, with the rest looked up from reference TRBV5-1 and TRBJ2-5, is KAGVTQTPRYLIKTRGQQVTLSCSPISGHRSVSWYQQTPGQGLQFLFEYFSETQRNKGNFPGRFSGRQFSNSRSEMNVSTLELGDSALYLCASSPGTSGAETQYFGPGTRLLVL.

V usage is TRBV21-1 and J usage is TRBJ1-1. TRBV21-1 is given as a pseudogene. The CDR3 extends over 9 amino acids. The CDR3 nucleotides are TGTGCCAGCTGTACTGAAGCTTTCTTT. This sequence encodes CASCTEAFF.

CDR3 region: CASSERKGRDTGELFF. The CDR3 region has the DNA TGTGCCAGCAGTGAGAGGAAGGGGAGGGACACCGGGGAGCTGTTTTTT. The chain carries TRBV6-1 and TRBJ2-2; TRBD2 matches 7 bases. Germline values: CDR1 MNHNS, CDR2 SASEGT. V shed 3 bases, J shed 3 bases, and the junction held 7 bases outside the gene matches. This CDR3 comprises 16 residues.

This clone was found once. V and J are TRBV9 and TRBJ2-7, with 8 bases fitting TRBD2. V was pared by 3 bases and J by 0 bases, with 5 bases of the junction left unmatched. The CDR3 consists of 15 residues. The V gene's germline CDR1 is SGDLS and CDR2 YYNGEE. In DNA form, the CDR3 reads TGTGCCAGCAGCGGGGGCGGGAGGAACTCCTACGAGCAGTACTTC. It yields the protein CASSGGGRNSYEQYF. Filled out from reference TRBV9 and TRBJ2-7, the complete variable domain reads DSGVTQTPKHLITATGQRVTLRCSPRSGDLSVYWYQQSLDQGLQFLIQYYNGEERAKGNILERFSAQQFPDLHSELNLSSLELGDSALYFCASSGGGRNSYEQYFGPGTRLTVT.

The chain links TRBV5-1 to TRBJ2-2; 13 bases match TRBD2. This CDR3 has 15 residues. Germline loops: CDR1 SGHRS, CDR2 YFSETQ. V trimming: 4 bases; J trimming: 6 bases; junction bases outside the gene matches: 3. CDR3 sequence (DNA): TGCGCCAGCAGCCGGACTAGCGGGAGAGCCGGGGAGCTGTTTTTT. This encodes CASSRTSGRAGELFF.

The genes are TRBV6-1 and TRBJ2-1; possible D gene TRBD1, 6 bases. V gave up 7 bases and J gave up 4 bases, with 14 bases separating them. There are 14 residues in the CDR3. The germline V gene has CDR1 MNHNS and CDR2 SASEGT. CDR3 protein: CASNSADSYNEQFF. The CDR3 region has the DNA TGTGCCAGCAACTCCGCGGACAGTTACAATGAGCAGTTCTTC.

The CDR3 DNA reads TGTGCCAGCTCACCTCGAAGCGTTGCGAACACCGGGGAGCTGTTTTTT. Translated: CASSPRSVANTGELFF. The V gene is TRBV18, the J gene TRBJ2-2; D remains ambiguous. CDR1 is KGHSH, CDR2 LQKENI, per germline. Trimming stripped 3 bases from V and 0 bases from J, with 11 bases between. The CDR3 covers 16 residues.

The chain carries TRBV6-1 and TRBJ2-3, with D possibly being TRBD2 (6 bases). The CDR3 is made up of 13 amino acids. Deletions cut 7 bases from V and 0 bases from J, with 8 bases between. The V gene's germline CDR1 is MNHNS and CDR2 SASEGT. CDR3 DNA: TGTGCCAGCAAGGCGGGGAGCACAGATACGCAGTATTTT. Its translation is CASKAGSTDTQYF.

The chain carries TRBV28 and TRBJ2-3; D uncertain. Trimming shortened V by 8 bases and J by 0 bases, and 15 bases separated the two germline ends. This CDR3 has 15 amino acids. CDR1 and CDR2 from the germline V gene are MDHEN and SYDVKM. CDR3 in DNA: TGTGCCAGCCGACTTTGGTGGTCTAGCACAGATACGCAGTATTTT. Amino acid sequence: CASRLWWSSTDTQYF.

The CDR3, as DNA: TGTGCCAGCAGGGGCCTTATTGGGGGGACCTACGAGCAGTACTTC. Translation gives CASRGLIGGTYEQYF. The rearrangement uses TRBV6-1 and TRBJ2-7; TRBD2 might be the D (6 bases). Germline V gene data show CDR1 as MNHNS and CDR2 as SASEGT. The CDR3 has 15 amino acids. The ends were cut back, 6 bases at V and 2 bases at J, with 17 bases in the middle.

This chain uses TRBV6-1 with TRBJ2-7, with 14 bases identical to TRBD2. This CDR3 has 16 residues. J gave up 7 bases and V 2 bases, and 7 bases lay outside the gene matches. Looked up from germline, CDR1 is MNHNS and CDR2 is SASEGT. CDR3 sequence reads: CASSERLAGGRREQYF. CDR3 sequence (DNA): TGTGCCAGCAGTGAACGACTAGCGGGGGGGAGAAGGGAGCAGTACTTC.